This T cell receptor (beta chain) is drawn from a study of neurological immune-mediated disorders. Study observations and caveats: Across subjects, expanded clones had no CDR3 amino acid sequences in common, pointing to private repertoires in all groups.

This clonotype was recorded many times. Its target is unknown. Each CDR3 protein is one row after TCRdb ran MiXCR on the 5' RACE reads. The sample holds roughly 70,000 distinct CDR3 sequences, 5.2% seen once. The ends lost 5 bases at V and 10 bases at J; junction bases unmatched: 9. This CDR3 region has 15 residues. This TCR was recovered from a woman in her 30s with multiple sclerosis. The V and J genes are TRBV12-3 or TRBV12-4 and TRBJ1-6, with 9 bases lining up with TRBD1. Input material: PBMCs. The CDR3 DNA reads TGTGCCAGCAGTCAAGGCGGACAGGGGCGATCACCCCTCCACTTT. It codes for CASSQGGQGRSPLHF.